This note documents a single T cell receptor beta chain sequence. The sample originates from a study of blood T cells in healthy people across ages. Next came a second PCR, run for about 7 to 12 cycles, which used a sample-barcoded 5' primer along with a J-beta primer mix. Using its own MiXCR run on the 5' RACE reads, TCRdb lists one record per CDR3 protein. The table has about 640,000 distinct CDR3 sequences, approximately 59% seen once. Germline V CDR1 and CDR2: SGDLS, YYNGEE. V lost 0 bases and J 0 bases, leaving 10 bases between the germline ends. This CDR3 is built from 17 residues. The chain is built from TRBV9 and TRBJ2-6; D uncertain. Sequencing used blood. The sequence was obtained from a man aged 55 to 69 in good health. CDR3 sequence (DNA): TGTGCCAGCAGCGTAGCCCCAGGAAGCTCTGGGGCCAACGTCCTGACTTTC. Amino acids: CASSVAPGSSGANVLTF. Looking up the rest from reference TRBV9 and TRBJ2-6 gives the full variable domain: DSGVTQTPKHLITATGQRVTLRCSPRSGDLSVYWYQQSLDQGLQFLIQYYNGEERAKGNILERFSAQQFPDLHSELNLSSLELGDSALYFCASSVAPGSSGANVLTFGAGSRLTVL.